This TCR beta chain derives from a study of glioma-infiltrating T cells after dendritic cell vaccination. Background on the study: Patients received three intradermal dendritic cell vaccine injections at biweekly intervals.

Up to about 2 ug genomic DNA was used for TCRB CDR3 amplification. Sequencing was performed with immunoSEQ multiplex PCR; in TCRdb, only in-frame clones are kept and a portion is missing. This sample has about 87,000 clones, with 80% to 90% found just once. The V gene's germline CDR1 is KGHSH and CDR2 LQKENI. This CDR3 has 14 residues. V lost 8 bases and J 8 bases, leaving 21 bases between the germline ends. The V and J genes are TRBV18 and TRBJ1-2, with TRBD1 as a possible D gene (6 bases). This clonotype originated in a human donor with glioblastoma. The sample here was blood, taken before dendritic cell vaccination. In nucleotides, the CDR3 is TGTGCCAGCACTAGGGCCAGGGGTGAATACGGCTACACCTTC. Protein: CASTRARGEYGYTF.